One TCR beta chain is described in this entry. This clone's antigen is unknown. One base away there is no much larger clone; base qualities are not given. Including the terminal cysteine and phenylalanine, the CDR3 comprises 15 residues. CDR3 DNA is the only sequence kept; it has 45 bases, read in frame from the first base. The germline V end is reduced by 6 bases and the J end by 7 bases; junction bases left unmatched: 7. The germline V gene yields MGHRA for CDR1 and YSYEKL for CDR2. Donors were a few dozen systemically healthy Caucasian individuals from Russia aged roughly 6 to 100 years. Each donor gave about 9.7 milliliters of peripheral blood, drawn into EDTA-treated Vacutainer tubes. Ficoll-Paque density-gradient centrifugation was used to isolate PBMCs, with at least 7 million per sample. Total RNA, at least 6 micrograms per sample, was extracted from PBMCs with Trizol reagent. The percentages of naive CD45RAhigh/CD27high T cells were determined by flow cytometry on a PBMC aliquot from every donor.

The sample comes from a study of blood T cells in healthy people across ages (dated by TCRdb to about 2015). About the study as a whole: In model experiments, roughly one uniquely barcoded TCR beta cDNA molecule per two T cells was captured by template switching. Two additional independent replicas of 1 million unique cDNA reads from the same blood draw were analyzed for two donors (one aged 18 to 30 and one aged 80 or older). The study measured age-related changes in TCR beta repertoire diversity using deep sequencing normalized with unique cDNA molecular identifiers. The donors were split into four age groups: young (average about 16 years), middle-aged (39), aged (62) and long-lived (approximately 80). Donors of different ages were randomly distributed across sequencing lanes to avoid experimental bias.

The library was built by means of 5' RACE. Sequencing took place on an Illumina HiSeq 2500. The second PCR ran for roughly 7 to 11 cycles and used a J-beta primer mix along with a sample-barcoded 5' primer. Each TCR beta cDNA molecule received a unique molecular identifier from a template-switch 5' adaptor carrying 12 random nucleotides. Each sample yielded at least 3 million CDR3-containing paired-end reads. First-strand cDNA synthesis was performed from all RNA using the Mint cDNA synthesis kit, with priming by a TRBC-specific oligonucleotide. After uracil-DNA glycosylase treatment, a first 18-cycle PCR used universal primers M1SS and BC2_uni_R on all cDNA. The paper's processing steps were these. Normalization of each sample was performed by random selection of 1 million high-quality reads, each carrying a distinct molecular identifier. Reads sharing molecular identifiers were discarded rather than binned into consensus sequences. MiTCR, with a Q25 quality threshold and the strictest error-elimination algorithm, was used for CDR3 identification, clonotype clustering and error correction. A nonparametric unseen species model with Euler transformation was used to estimate a lower bound on total TCR beta diversity. TCRdb cleaned the public reads at Q25 with fastp, built clones with MiXCR and kept in-frame beta chains. Each entry is one CDR3 protein sequence, shown with its most common DNA and genes. Here the V and J calls rest on TCRdb's processing, not on the authors' analysis. This sample is represented by 1.5 million to 2 million distinct CDR3 sequences; 28% of them were singletons. The ten largest clonotypes hold less than 9.5% of the sample.

What the work shows at the level of the full study, not this receptor alone: Compared with the aged group, more naive CD4+ T cells, fewer expanded clones and increased TCR diversity were shown by the long-lived group, suggesting age selection. Observed TCR beta diversity correlated strongly with the percentage of naive T cells measured by flow cytometry. The CMV infection status of donors was not known, potentially confounding age-related changes in expanded clonotypes. Observed TCR beta diversity per million T cells fell roughly linearly with age, and a significant reduction was already apparent by age roughly 40. Estimates of total diversity based on one million sequenced T cells were regarded as lower bounds and as underestimates. Because profiling used bulk unsorted PBMCs, naive and antigen-experienced compartments could not be compared conclusively.

The receptor was isolated from a woman in her twenties or thirties in good health. The chain was built from TRBV4-1 and TRBJ2-1; 12 of the junction bases match TRBD2. The sample was blood. The CDR3 here reads CASRLGLAGRNEQFF. At the DNA level, the sequence is TGCGCCAGCAGACTTGGACTAGCGGGAAGGAATGAGCAGTTCTTC.